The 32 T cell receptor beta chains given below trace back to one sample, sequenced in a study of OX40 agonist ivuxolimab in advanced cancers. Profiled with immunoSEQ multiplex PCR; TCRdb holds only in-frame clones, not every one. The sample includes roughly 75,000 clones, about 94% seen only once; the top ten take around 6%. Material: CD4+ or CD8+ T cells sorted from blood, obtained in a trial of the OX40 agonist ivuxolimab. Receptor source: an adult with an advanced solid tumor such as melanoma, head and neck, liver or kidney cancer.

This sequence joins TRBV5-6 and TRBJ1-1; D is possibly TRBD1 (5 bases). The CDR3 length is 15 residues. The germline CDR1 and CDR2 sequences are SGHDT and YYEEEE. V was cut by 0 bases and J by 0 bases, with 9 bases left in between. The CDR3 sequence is CASSLEGSMNTEAFF. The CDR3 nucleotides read TGTGCCAGCAGCTTGGAGGGGTCCATGAACACTGAAGCTTTCTTT.

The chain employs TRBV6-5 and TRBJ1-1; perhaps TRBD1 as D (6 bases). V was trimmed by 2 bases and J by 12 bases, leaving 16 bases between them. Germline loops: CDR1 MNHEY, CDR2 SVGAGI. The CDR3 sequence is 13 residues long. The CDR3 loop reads CASSYEGRDTTFF. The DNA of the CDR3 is TGTGCCAGCAGTTACGAAGGCAGGGACACGACTTTCTTT.

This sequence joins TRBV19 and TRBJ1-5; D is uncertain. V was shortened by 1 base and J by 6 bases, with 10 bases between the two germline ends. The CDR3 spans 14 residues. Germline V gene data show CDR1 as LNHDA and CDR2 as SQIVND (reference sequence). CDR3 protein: CASSIVGGSQPQHF. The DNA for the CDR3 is TGTGCCAGTAGTATAGTGGGAGGGAGTCAGCCCCAGCATTTT.

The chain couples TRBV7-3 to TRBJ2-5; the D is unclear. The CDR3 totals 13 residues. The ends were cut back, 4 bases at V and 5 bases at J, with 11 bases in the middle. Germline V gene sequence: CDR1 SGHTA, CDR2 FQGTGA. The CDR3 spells CASSYEEGETQYF. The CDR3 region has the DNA TGTGCCAGCAGCTACGAGGAAGGGGAGACCCAGTACTTC.

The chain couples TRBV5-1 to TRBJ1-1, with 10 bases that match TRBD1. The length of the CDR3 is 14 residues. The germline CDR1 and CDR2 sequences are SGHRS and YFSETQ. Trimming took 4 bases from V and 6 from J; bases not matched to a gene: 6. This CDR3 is CASSIDRGHAEAFF. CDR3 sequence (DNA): TGCGCCAGCAGCATAGACAGGGGGCATGCTGAAGCTTTCTTT.

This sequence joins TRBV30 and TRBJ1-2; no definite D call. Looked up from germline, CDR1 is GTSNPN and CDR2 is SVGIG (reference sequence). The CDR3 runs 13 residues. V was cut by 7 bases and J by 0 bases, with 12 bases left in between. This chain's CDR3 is CASYPVANYGYTF. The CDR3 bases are TGTGCCTCCTATCCTGTGGCTAACTATGGCTACACCTTC. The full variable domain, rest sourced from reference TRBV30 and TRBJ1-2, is SQTIHQWPATLVQPVGSPLSLECTVEGTSNPNLYWYRQAAGRGLQLLFYSVGIGQISSEVPQNLSASRPQDRQFILSSKKLLLSDSGFYLCASYPVANYGYTFGSGTRLTVV.

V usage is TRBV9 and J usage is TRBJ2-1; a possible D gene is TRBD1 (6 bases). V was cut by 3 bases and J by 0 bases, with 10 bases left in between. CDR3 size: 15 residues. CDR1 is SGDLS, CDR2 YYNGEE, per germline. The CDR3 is CASSEDSSSYNEQFF. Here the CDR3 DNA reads TGTGCCAGCAGCGAGGACAGTAGCTCCTACAATGAGCAGTTCTTC.

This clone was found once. Here the CDR3 reads CASSYLGRRTDTQYF. The CDR3 region has the DNA TGTGCCAGCAGTTACTTGGGCCGCCGGACAGATACGCAGTATTTT. The V gene is TRBV6-5, the J gene TRBJ2-3; D is unresolved. CDR1 is MNHEY and CDR2 is SVGAGI in the germline V gene. This CDR3 has 15 amino acids. Between the trimmed V and J ends, which lost 1 base and 3 bases, there was a span of 11 bases.

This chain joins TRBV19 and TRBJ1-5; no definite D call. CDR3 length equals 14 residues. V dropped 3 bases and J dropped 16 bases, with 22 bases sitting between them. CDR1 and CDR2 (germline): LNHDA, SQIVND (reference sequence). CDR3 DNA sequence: TGTGCCAGTAGTATTTCCTTGGACCGCTCAATGTTCCATTTT. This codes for CASSISLDRSMFHF.

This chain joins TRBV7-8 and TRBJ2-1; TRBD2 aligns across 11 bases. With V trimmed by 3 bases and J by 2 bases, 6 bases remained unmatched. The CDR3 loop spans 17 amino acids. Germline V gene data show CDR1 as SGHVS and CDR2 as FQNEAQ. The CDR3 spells CASSFRTSGYTYNEQFF. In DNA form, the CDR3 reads TGTGCCAGCAGCTTTCGGACTAGCGGGTACACCTACAATGAGCAGTTCTTC. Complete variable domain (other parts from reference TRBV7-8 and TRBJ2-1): GAGVSQSPRYKVAKRGQDVALRCDPISGHVSLFWYQQALGQGPEFLTYFQNEAQLDKSGLPSDRFFAERPEGSVSTLKIQRTQQEDSAVYLCASSFRTSGYTYNEQFFGPGTRLTVL.

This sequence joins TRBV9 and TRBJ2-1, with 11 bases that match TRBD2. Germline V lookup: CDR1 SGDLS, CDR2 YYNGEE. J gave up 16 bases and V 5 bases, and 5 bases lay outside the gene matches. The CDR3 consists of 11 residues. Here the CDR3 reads CASRYTSGGFF. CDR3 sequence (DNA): TGTGCCAGCAGGTATACTAGCGGGGGCTTCTTC.

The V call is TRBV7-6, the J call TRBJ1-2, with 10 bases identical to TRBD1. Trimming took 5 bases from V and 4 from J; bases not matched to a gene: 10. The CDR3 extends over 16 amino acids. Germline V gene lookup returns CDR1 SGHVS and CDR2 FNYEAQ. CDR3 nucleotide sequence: TGTGCCAGCAGCCTAACACCGGGACAGGGGCCCTATGGCTACACCTTC. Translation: CASSLTPGQGPYGYTF.

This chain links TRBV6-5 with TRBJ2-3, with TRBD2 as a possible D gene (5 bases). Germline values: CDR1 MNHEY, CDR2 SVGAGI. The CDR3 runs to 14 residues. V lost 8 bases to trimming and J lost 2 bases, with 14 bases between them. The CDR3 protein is CASAQAGLTDTQYF. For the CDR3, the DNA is TGTGCCAGCGCCCAGGCGGGCCTCACAGATACGCAGTATTTT.

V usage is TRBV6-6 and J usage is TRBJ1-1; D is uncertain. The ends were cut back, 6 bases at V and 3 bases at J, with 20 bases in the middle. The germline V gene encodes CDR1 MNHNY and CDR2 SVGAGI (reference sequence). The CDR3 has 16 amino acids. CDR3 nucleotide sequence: TGTGCCAGCAGCTACCCAAACCTTTATGGGGACACTGAAGCTTTCTTT. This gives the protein CASSYPNLYGDTEAFF.

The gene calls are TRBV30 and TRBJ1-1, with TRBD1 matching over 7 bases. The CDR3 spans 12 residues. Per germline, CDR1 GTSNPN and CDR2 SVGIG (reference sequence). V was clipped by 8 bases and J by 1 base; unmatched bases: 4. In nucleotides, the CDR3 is TGTGCCGCACACAGGGGGAACACTGAAGCTTTCTTT. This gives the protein CAAHRGNTEAFF.

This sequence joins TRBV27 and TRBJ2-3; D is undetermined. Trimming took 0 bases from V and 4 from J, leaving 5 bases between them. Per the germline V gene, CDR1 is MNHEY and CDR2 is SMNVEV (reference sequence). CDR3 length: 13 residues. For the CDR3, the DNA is TGTGCCAGCAGTTTATCGAGGCCAGATACGCAGTATTTT. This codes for CASSLSRPDTQYF.

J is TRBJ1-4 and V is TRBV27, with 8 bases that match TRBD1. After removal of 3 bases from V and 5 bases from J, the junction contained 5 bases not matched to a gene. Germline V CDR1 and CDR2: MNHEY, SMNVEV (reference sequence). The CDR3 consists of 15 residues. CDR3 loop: CASSLEGQENEKLFF. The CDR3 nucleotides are TGTGCCAGCAGTTTGGAGGGACAGGAAAATGAAAAACTGTTTTTT.

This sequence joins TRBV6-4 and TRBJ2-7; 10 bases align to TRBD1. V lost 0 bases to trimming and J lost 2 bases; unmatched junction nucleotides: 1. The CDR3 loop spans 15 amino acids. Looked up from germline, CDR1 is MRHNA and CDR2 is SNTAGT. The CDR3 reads CASSDSGQGAYEQYF. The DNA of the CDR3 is TGTGCCAGCAGTGACTCCGGACAGGGGGCCTACGAGCAGTACTTC.

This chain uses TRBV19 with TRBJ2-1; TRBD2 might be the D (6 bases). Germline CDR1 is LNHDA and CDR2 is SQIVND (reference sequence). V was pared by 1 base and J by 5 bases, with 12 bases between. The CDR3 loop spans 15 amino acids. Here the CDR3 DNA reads TGTGCCAGTAGTATAGGAACGGGAGCTAACAATGAGCAGTTCTTC. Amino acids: CASSIGTGANNEQFF.

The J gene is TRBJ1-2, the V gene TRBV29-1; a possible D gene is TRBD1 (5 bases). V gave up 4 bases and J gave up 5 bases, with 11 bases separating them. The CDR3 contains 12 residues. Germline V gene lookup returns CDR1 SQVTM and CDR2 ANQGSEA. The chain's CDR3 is CSVGGWGYGYTF. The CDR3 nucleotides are TGCAGCGTTGGGGGATGGGGGTATGGCTACACCTTC.

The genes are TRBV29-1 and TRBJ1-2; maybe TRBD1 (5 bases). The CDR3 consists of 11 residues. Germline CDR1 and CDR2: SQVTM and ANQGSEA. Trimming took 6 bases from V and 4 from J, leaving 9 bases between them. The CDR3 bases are TGCAGCGTAGCGCAGGGCTATGGCTACACCTTC. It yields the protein CSVAQGYGYTF.

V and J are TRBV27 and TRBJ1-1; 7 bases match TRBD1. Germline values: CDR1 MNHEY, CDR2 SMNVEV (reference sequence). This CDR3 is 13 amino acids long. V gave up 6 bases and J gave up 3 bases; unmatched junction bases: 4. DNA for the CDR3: TGTGCCAGCAGCAACAGGGGCGACACTGAAGCTTTCTTT. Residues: CASSNRGDTEAFF.

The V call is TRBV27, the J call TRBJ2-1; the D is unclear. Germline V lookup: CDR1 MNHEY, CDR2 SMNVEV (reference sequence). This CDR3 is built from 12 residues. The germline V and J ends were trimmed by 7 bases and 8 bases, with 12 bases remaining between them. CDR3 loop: CASIPYTHEQFF. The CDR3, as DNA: TGTGCCAGCATCCCTTACACCCATGAGCAGTTCTTC.

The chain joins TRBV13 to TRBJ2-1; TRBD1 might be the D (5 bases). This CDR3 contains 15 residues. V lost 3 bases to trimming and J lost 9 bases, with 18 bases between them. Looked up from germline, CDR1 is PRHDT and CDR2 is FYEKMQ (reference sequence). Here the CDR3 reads CASSFQGQGKGEQFF. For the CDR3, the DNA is TGTGCCAGCAGCTTTCAGGGCCAAGGGAAGGGTGAGCAGTTCTTC.

CDR3 in DNA: TGTGCCAGCAGCCTACGACTAGCGGGGACAAACACCGGGGAGCTGTTTTTT. Encoded protein: CASSLRLAGTNTGELFF. V usage is TRBV13 and J usage is TRBJ2-2; 11 nucleotides match TRBD2. The germline CDR1 and CDR2 sequences are PRHDT and FYEKMQ (reference sequence). Trimming cost V 5 bases and J 2 bases; bases outside gene matches: 7. The CDR3 has 17 residues.

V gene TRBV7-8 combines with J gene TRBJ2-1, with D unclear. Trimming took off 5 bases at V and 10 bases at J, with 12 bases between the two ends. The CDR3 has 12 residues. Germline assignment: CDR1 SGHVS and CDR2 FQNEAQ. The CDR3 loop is CASSPLAREQFF. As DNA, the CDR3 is TGTGCCAGCAGCCCCTTGGCCCGGGAGCAGTTCTTC. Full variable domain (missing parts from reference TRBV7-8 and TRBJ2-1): GAGVSQSPRYKVAKRGQDVALRCDPISGHVSLFWYQQALGQGPEFLTYFQNEAQLDKSGLPSDRFFAERPEGSVSTLKIQRTQQEDSAVYLCASSPLAREQFFGPGTRLTVL.

The DNA for the CDR3 is TGTGCCAGCAGTTACTCGGGACAGAGCAATCAGCCCCAGCATTTT. Translating gives CASSYSGQSNQPQHF. The chain recombines TRBV6-5 with TRBJ1-5; 7 bases agree with TRBD1. V gave up 0 bases and J gave up 1 base; unmatched junction bases: 0. This CDR3 contains 15 residues. Per germline, CDR1 MNHEY and CDR2 SVGAGI.

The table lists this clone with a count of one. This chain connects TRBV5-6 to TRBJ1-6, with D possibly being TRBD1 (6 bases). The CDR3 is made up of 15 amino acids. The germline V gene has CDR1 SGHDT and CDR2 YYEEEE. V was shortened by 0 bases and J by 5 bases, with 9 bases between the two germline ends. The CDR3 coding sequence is TGTGCCAGCAGCTTGGGGGGGCACAATAATTCACCCCTCCACTTT. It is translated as CASSLGGHNNSPLHF.

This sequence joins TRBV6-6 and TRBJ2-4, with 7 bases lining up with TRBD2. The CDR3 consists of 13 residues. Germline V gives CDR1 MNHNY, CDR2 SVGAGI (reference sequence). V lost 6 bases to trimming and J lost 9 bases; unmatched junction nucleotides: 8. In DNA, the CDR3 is TGTGCCAGCAGCCCCGGCCCGGGGGGCATTCAGTACTTC. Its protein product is CASSPGPGGIQYF.

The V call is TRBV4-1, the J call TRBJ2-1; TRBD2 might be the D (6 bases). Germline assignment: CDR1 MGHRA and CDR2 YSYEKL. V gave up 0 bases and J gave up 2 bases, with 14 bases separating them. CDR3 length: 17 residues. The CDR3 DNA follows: TGCGCCAGCAGCCAAGATGTTGCGGGAAGACCCTACAATGAGCAGTTCTTC. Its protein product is CASSQDVAGRPYNEQFF.

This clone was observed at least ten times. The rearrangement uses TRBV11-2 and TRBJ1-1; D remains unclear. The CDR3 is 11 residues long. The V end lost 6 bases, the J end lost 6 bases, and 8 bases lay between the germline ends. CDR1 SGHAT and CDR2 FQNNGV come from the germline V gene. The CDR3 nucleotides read TGTGCCAGCAGTTTCCCCCCTGAAGCTTTCTTT. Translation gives CASSFPPEAFF.

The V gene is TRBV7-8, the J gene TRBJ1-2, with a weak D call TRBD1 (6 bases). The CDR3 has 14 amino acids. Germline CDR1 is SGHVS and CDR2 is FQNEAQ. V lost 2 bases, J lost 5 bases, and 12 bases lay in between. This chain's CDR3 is CASSLWGAGYGYTF. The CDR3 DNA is TGTGCCAGCAGCTTATGGGGGGCCGGGTATGGCTACACCTTC.